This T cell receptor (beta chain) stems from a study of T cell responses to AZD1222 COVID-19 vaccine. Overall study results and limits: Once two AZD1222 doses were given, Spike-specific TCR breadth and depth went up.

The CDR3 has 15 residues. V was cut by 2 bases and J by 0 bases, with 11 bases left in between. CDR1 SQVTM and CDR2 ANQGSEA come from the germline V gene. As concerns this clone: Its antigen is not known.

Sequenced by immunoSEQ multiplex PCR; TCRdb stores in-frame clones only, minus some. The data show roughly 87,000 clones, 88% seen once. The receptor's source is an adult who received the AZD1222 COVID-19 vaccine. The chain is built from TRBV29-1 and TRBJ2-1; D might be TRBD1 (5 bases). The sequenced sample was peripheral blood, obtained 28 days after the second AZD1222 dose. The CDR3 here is CSVEPADSSYNEQFF. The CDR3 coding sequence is TGCAGCGTTGAACCAGCCGACAGCTCCTACAATGAGCAGTTCTTC.